The clone carrying this T cell receptor beta chain has only a few counts. Antigen specificity is unknown. This sample was taken from a study of T cells after yellow fever vaccination. The overall study: Researchers used SMART-Seq v4 Ultra Low Input to prepare fractions that had low cell numbers.

Study conclusions and caveats: Researchers report a weaker secondary response that nonetheless peaked faster, day 5 versus 15. Clones from primary vaccination mostly reappeared after the booster (about 97% CD4, around 90% CD8).

CDR3 length: 18 residues. Trimming took off 0 bases at V and 2 bases at J, with 20 bases between the two ends. Germline values: CDR1 MNHEY, CDR2 SVGEGT. In TCRdb, the 5' RACE reads were re-called with MiXCR into one record per CDR3 protein. The repertoire consists of hundreds of thousands of distinct CDR3 sequences, with 8.7% occurring once and the leading ten covering 3% to 4%. The chain combines TRBV6-2 or TRBV6-3 with TRBJ2-7; tentative D call: TRBD1 (7 bases). The receptor comes from a young man who received the YFV17D yellow fever vaccine. Source: CD4+ T cells sorted from PBMCs, taken 5 days after the yellow fever booster vaccination. The CDR3 protein is CASSYSNRGGRSTYEQYF. The CDR3 DNA is TGTGCCAGCAGTTACTCGAACAGGGGAGGCCGTTCTACCTACGAGCAGTACTTC.